Sequencing of this T cell receptor (beta chain) was carried out in a study of T cells in Graves' hyperthyroidism and ophthalmopathy. The CDR3 contains 15 residues. The V gene lost 8 bases and the J gene lost 4 bases, with 18 bases spanning the gap. CDR1 is MNHNS and CDR2 is SASEGT in the germline V gene. RNA transcripts gave rise to amplified TCR beta CDR3 regions. The HTBI primer set was used in a first-round RT-PCR of the TCR CDR3. Via MiXCR, TCRdb re-called the multiplex PCR reads, giving one row per CDR3 protein. This sample has a few hundred thousand distinct CDR3 sequences; roughly 19% occur once, and the top ten carry under 40%. Those patients with uncontrolled infection, other autoimmune disease, pregnancy or lactation were excluded. Orbital computed tomography, thyroid ultrasound, serum thyroxine and TRAb, and clinical symptoms together informed the diagnoses. 9.5 to 10 ml fresh peripheral blood yielded the PBMCs.

The V gene is TRBV6-1, the J gene TRBJ1-5; a possible D gene is TRBD1 (5 bases). The TCR was taken from a middle-aged man with Graves' ophthalmopathy. Specimen: blood. CDR3 sequence (DNA): TGTGCCAGCGAAGACAGCGTAGGACCGAATCAGCCCCAGCATTTT. It is translated as CASEDSVGPNQPQHF.